These T cell receptor beta chains were read from a single sample in a study of T-cell reconstitution after alpha-beta-depleted transplantation in children. MiXCR was run by TCRdb on the PCR reads, yielding one entry per CDR3 protein. The table includes about 1,000,000 distinct CDR3 sequences, around 30% detected once. The material was PBMCs, mostly from graft donor cells, obtained 360 days after TCRalphabeta/CD19-depleted stem cell transplant. The receptors were gathered from a boy under two years old who had a stem cell transplant for SCID, so the T cells may come from the graft donor. The CDR3 runs from the conserved cysteine through the conserved F or W. D genes are given only for firm matches. The size entry is marked missing in some rows and otherwise reads once, few, many or a size class.

TRBJ2-1 . TRBV7-7 . TGTGCCAGCAGCCTTATTCCGAACAGGGAAGGGAATGAGCAGTTCTTC CASSLIPNREGNEQFF
TRBJ2-7 . TRBV12-3/TRBV12-4 few TGTGCCAGCAGTTTTTTACCGTACGGGACCGCCTACGAGCAGTACTTC CASSFLPYGTAYEQYF
TRBJ2-5 TRBD2 TRBV4-2 . TGTGCCAGCAGCCGGGAGGGACCAAGGCAAGAGACCCAGTACTTC CASSREGPRQETQYF
TRBJ2-3 TRBD1 TRBV20-1 . TGCAGTGCTAGAGATTCGGGACAGGGATCAGATACGCAGTATTTT CSARDSGQGSDTQYF
TRBJ2-3 . TRBV11-2 . TGTGCCAGCAGCTTCGGTAGTAGGGGGGGCACAGATACGCAGTATTTT CASSFGSRGGTDTQYF
TRBJ2-2 . TRBV9 . TGTGCCAGCAGCGTAGTCCCGAACACCGGGGAGCTGTTTTTT CASSVVPNTGELFF
TRBJ1-1 . TRBV4-2 few TGTGCCAGCAGCCAGGAGGCAGGAGTCACTGAAGCTTTCTTT CASSQEAGVTEAFF
TRBJ2-7 . TRBV4-2 . TGTGCCAGCAGCCGGACGAGGGCCATGGGATCCCACGAGCAGTACTTC CASSRTRAMGSHEQYF
TRBJ1-4 . TRBV12-3/TRBV12-4 . TGTGCCAGCAGGGGGGAGGAGATTGAAAAACTGTTTTTT CASRGEEIEKLFF
TRBJ2-3 . TRBV6-5 . TGTGCCAGCAGTTATTCCTTTTTGGGCACAGATACGCAGTATTTT CASSYSFLGTDTQYF
TRBJ2-1 . TRBV12-3/TRBV12-4 . TGTGCCAGCAGTTTACCGGACCTAGGGATCGGTGAGCGTTTCTTC CASSLPDLGIGERFF
TRBJ1-5 . TRBV4-1 . TGCGCCAGCAGCCAGCTACAGGGACTCAATCAGCCCCAGCATTTT CASSQLQGLNQPQHF
TRBJ1-1 . TRBV6-5 once TGTGCCAGCAGTTTTTCTCGACAGGATCCTCAAGCTTTCTTT CASSFSRQDPQAFF
TRBJ2-3 TRBD1 TRBV5-1 . TGCGCCAGCAGTTTTCCGGGACAGGAGCAGTATTTT CASSFPGQEQYF
TRBJ2-1 . TRBV7-2 few TGTGCCAGCAGCCCTCTCGGGGGGCTCACCTACAATGAGCAGTTCTTC CASSPLGGLTYNEQFF
TRBJ2-3 . TRBV7-2 . TGTGCCAGCAGTCTCCTACAGGGTTGGACTAGCACAGATACGCAGTATTTT CASSLLQGWTSTDTQYF
TRBJ1-6 . TRBV5-1 few TGCGCCAGCAGCTTGGAGTGGCGCTCACCCCTCCACTTT CASSLEWRSPLHF
TRBJ2-6 . TRBV4-1 . TGCGCCAGCAGCCAAGGAACAGGTATCTCTGGGGCCAACGTCCTGACTTTC CASSQGTGISGANVLTF
TRBJ2-1 . TRBV4-1 . TGCGCCAGCAGCCTCCATCCACAGGGGAGGTTGGGTAGCGAGCAGTTCTTC CASSLHPQGRLGSEQFF
TRBJ2-3 TRBD2 TRBV4-2 . TGTGCCAGCAGCCAAGAGCTTAGCGGGGGGCGGACAGATACGCAGTATTTT CASSQELSGGRTDTQYF
TRBJ2-1 . TRBV7-3 . TGTGCCAGCAGCTCGCAGGGAGTCGCGTACAATGAGCAGTTCTTC CASSSQGVAYNEQFF
TRBJ2-3 TRBD2 TRBV29-1 . TGCAGCGCCACGACTAGCGGGGCAGATACGCAGTATTTT CSATTSGADTQYF
TRBJ2-1 . TRBV7-2 few TGTGCCAGCAGCTTAGAACCGTCAGAATACTACAATGAGCAGTTCTTC CASSLEPSEYYNEQFF
TRBJ2-1 TRBD1 TRBV19 many TGTGCCAGTAGTATGGGACAGGGGATTTCCGAGCAGTTCTTC CASSMGQGISEQFF
TRBJ2-1 . TRBV3-1 few TGTGCCAGCAGCCTTGACCCCAACAAGGGGGTAGACAATGAGCAGTTCTTC CASSLDPNKGVDNEQFF
TRBJ1-3 . TRBV13 . TGTGCCAGCAGCTTCACAGGGAGTGGAAACACCATATATTTT CASSFTGSGNTIYF
TRBJ1-4 . TRBV25-1 . TGTGCCAGCACGTTCGGGGAAAAACTGTTTTTT CASTFGEKLFF
TRBJ2-2 . TRBV12-3/TRBV12-4 . TGTGCCAGCACGACAGTGAACACCGGGGAGCTGTTTTTT CASTTVNTGELFF
TRBJ1-1 . TRBV4-3 . TGCGCCAGCAGTTCAAGGGGCCCCAAGGGGACCTACACTGAAGCTTTCTTT CASSSRGPKGTYTEAFF
TRBJ2-2 TRBD1 TRBV6-2/TRBV6-3 . TGTGCCAGCAGTGTGGGACAGTATGTCCCCGGGGAGCTGTTTTTT CASSVGQYVPGELFF
TRBJ2-2 . TRBV3-1 . TGTGCCAGCAGCCAAGCTGTACCCCGTGTGACCGGGGAGCTGTTTTTT CASSQAVPRVTGELFF